The 17 T cell receptor beta chains presented below share a single source sample, sequenced in a study of blood T cell repertoires in COVID-19. TCRdb keeps only in-frame clones here, not all; method: immunoSEQ multiplex PCR. The table shows about 200,000 clones, with about 87% occurring only once. The sequenced material came from peripheral blood. These receptor sequences come from a man between 60 and 75 years old who had recovered from COVID-19.

The rearrangement links TRBV5-4 to TRBJ1-4; D is perhaps TRBD1 (5 bases). Germline CDR1 and CDR2: SGHNT and YYREEE (reference sequence). V was trimmed by 4 bases and J by 8 bases, leaving 18 bases between them. This CDR3 is built from 15 residues. The CDR3 here is CASSGGTAEREKLFF. The CDR3 DNA follows: TGTGCCAGCAGCGGCGGGACCGCAGAGAGGGAAAAACTGTTTTTT.

The chain uses TRBV28 and TRBJ1-2; 7 bases align to TRBD1. The germline V gene encodes CDR1 MDHEN and CDR2 SYDVKM. This CDR3 contains 13 residues. The ends lost 10 bases at V and 3 bases at J; junction bases unmatched: 8. Here the CDR3 reads CAIQGLRDYGYTF. The CDR3 bases are TGTGCCATACAGGGGTTGCGGGACTATGGCTACACCTTC.

The chain employs TRBV6-5 and TRBJ2-7; 7 bases agree with TRBD2. The CDR3 has 15 amino acids. Germline assignment: CDR1 MNHEY and CDR2 SVGAGI. The V gene end was trimmed by 8 bases and the J gene end by 7 bases; junction bases not matched to a gene: 17. The CDR3 DNA reads TGTGCCAGCGGGTCTTGGCGGGAGCGGACTGGGGAGCAGTACTTC. Translated, it gives CASGSWRERTGEQYF.

This clone occurred once. The CDR3: CASSPGGNTGELFF. The CDR3 DNA reads as TGTGCCAGCAGCCCCGGAGGGAACACCGGGGAGCTGTTTTTT. The gene calls are TRBV5-6 and TRBJ2-2; D possibly corresponds to TRBD2 (5 bases). This CDR3 has 14 amino acids. Germline assignment: CDR1 SGHDT and CDR2 YYEEEE. Trimming left V 4 bases short and J 1 base short, with 8 bases between.

This clone appeared a few times. This chain joins TRBV10-3 and TRBJ1-5, with D uncertain. This CDR3 is 13 amino acids long. Germline CDR1 reads ENHRY; CDR2 reads SYGVKD. V dropped 6 bases and J dropped 0 bases, with 6 bases sitting between them. The CDR3: CAIRVDSNQPQHF. In nucleotides, the CDR3 is TGTGCCATCAGAGTAGATAGCAATCAGCCCCAGCATTTT.

This chain connects TRBV30 to TRBJ2-5; D possibly corresponds to TRBD2 (6 bases). Trimming stripped 4 bases from V and 3 bases from J, with 18 bases between. Germline CDR1 reads GTSNPN; CDR2 reads SVGIG (reference sequence). CDR3 length: 15 amino acids. CDR3 nucleotide sequence: TGTGCCTGGAACCAGGGACTTCGAGCGGAAGAGACCCAGTACTTC. Residues: CAWNQGLRAEETQYF.

The rearrangement links TRBV6-6 to TRBJ1-1, with a possible D match to TRBD1 (5 bases). The V end lost 11 bases, the J end lost 3 bases, and 19 bases lay between the germline ends. Per the germline V gene, CDR1 is MNHNY and CDR2 is SVGAGI (reference sequence). The CDR3 totals 14 residues. CDR3 coding DNA: TGTGCCGGGAGGGAGAGGGGAAAGGACACTGAAGCTTTCTTT. Translated: CAGRERGKDTEAFF.

The chain employs TRBV25-1 and TRBJ2-3; 10 bases agree with TRBD1. With 2 bases clipped from V and 4 bases from J, the junction kept 6 bases outside the gene matches. Germline V CDR1 and CDR2: MGHDK, SYGVNS. CDR3 length equals 16 residues. In nucleotides, the CDR3 is TGTGCCAGCAGTGAACCGACAGGGGGCCGGGCAGATACGCAGTATTTT. Translating it yields CASSEPTGGRADTQYF.

The CDR3 spells CASSLTLAEGINEQFF. DNA of the CDR3: TGTGCCAGCAGCTTAACGCTAGCGGAAGGAATTAATGAGCAGTTCTTC. The chain is built from TRBV7-3 and TRBJ2-1; 7 bases are shared with TRBD2. The germline V gene encodes CDR1 SGHTA and CDR2 FQGTGA. This CDR3 comprises 16 residues. Unmatched junction bases numbered 9, after V lost 0 bases and J lost 7 bases.

This clone was counted between two and nine times. The chain recombines TRBV3-1 (or the pseudogene TRBV3-2) with TRBJ1-2, with D uncertain. CDR1 and CDR2 (germline): LGHDT, YNNKEL (reference sequence). The CDR3 loop spans 13 amino acids. Between the trimmed V and J ends, which lost 6 bases and 3 bases, there was a span of 11 bases. The CDR3 DNA reads as TGTGCCAGCAGGCGCGGCTTGGACTATGGCTACACCTTC. This translates into CASRRGLDYGYTF.

The J gene is TRBJ2-5, the V gene TRBV7-8, with D perhaps matching TRBD2 (6 bases). V was cut by 3 bases and J by 4 bases, with 18 bases left in between. The CDR3 contains 16 residues. Germline values: CDR1 SGHVS, CDR2 FQNEAQ. The CDR3 nucleotides are TGTGCCAGCAGCTTGTCCGGGAGAAAGGGGACAGAGACCCAGTACTTC. Translated: CASSLSGRKGTETQYF.

CDR3 coding DNA: TGTGCCACCAGTGGGTCAGGGGCAACAAATCAGCCCCAGCATTTT. This translates into CATSGSGATNQPQHF. This chain uses TRBV24-1 with TRBJ1-5; D is possibly TRBD1 (6 bases). This CDR3 comprises 15 residues. With 5 bases removed from V and 4 bases from J, the gap between germline ends came to 14 bases. The V gene's germline CDR1 is KGHDR and CDR2 SFDVKD.

The chain uses TRBV18 and TRBJ2-5; D is perhaps TRBD2 (7 bases). Germline V gene lookup returns CDR1 KGHSH and CDR2 LQKENI. The CDR3 is 14 amino acids. Between the trimmed V and J ends, which lost 4 bases and 7 bases, there was a span of 16 bases. CDR3: CASSRTGGERTQYF. The CDR3, as DNA: TGTGCCAGCTCACGGACGGGGGGCGAAAGGACCCAGTACTTC.

The chain recombines TRBV5-1 with TRBJ1-1; 8 positions agree with TRBD1. V was pared by 4 bases and J by 4 bases, with 9 bases of the junction left unmatched. CDR1 and CDR2 (germline): SGHRS, YFSETQ. The CDR3 spans 15 residues. CDR3 amino acids: CASSTKGQGGTEAFF. As DNA, the CDR3 is TGCGCCAGCAGCACTAAAGGACAGGGAGGCACTGAAGCTTTCTTT.

This CDR3 reads CASSLASSYEQYF. The CDR3 DNA reads TGCGCCAGCAGCTTGGCTAGTTCCTACGAGCAGTACTTC. The chain employs TRBV5-1 and TRBJ2-7; D is unresolved. The germline V gene has CDR1 SGHRS and CDR2 YFSETQ. CDR3 size: 13 residues. V dropped 0 bases and J dropped 1 base, with 5 bases sitting between them.

The chain carries TRBV18 and TRBJ1-5; the D gene is possibly TRBD1 (6 bases). CDR1 and CDR2 from the germline V gene are KGHSH and LQKENI. The V end lost 3 bases, the J end lost 5 bases, and 8 bases lay between the germline ends. The CDR3 runs 13 residues. CDR3: CASSPSGDQPQHF. CDR3 nucleotides: TGTGCCAGCTCACCGTCAGGGGATCAGCCCCAGCATTTT.

The chain combines TRBV6-4 with TRBJ1-2; D perhaps matches TRBD1 (5 bases). The germline CDR1 and CDR2 sequences are MRHNA and SNTAGT. This CDR3 region has 15 residues. V was trimmed by 6 bases and J by 6 bases, leaving 20 bases between them. For the CDR3, the DNA is TGTGCCAGCAGCCCCGTCCCAGGGATCGATGATGGCTACACCTTC. Its translation is CASSPVPGIDDGYTF.